Listed below are T cell receptor beta chains from one sample, sequenced in a study of a mutant IDH1 vaccine in newly diagnosed glioma. Their antigen targets remain unknown. Measured with immunoSEQ multiplex PCR; TCRdb has only the in-frame clones, and not every one. Among roughly 54,000 clones listed, roughly 80% were seen once. The material was PBMCs, obtained from a glioma patient whose treatment included an IDH1 peptide vaccine. Source of these receptors: a woman aged 18-30 years with glioma. Both conserved end residues are part of each CDR3. Fields, in order: D gene, clone size, V gene, J gene, CDR3 protein, CDR3 DNA. D genes are given only for firm matches. Clone sizes are given selectively: once, few, many, or a class where the clone is expanded.

>TRBD2|NA|TRBV9|TRBJ2-1
CASSVGLAGYNEQFF
TGTGCCAGCAGCGTAGGCCTAGCGGGCTACAATGAGCAGTTCTTC
>NA|NA|TRBV6-1|TRBJ2-6
CASSASSGANVLTF
TGTGCCAGCAGTGCGAGCTCTGGGGCCAACGTCCTGACTTTC
>TRBD1|few|TRBV7-9|TRBJ1-5
CASSPGTGLNQPQHF
TGTGCCAGCAGCCCAGGGACAGGGCTCAATCAGCCCCAGCATTTT
>NA|NA|TRBV4-1|TRBJ1-3
CASSQDTGGTSSGNTIYF
TGCGCCAGCAGCCAAGATACGGGGGGAACATCCTCTGGAAACACCATATATTTT
>TRBD2|NA|TRBV6-5|TRBJ2-7
CASASGRAYEQYF
TGTGCCAGCGCATCCGGGAGGGCCTACGAGCAGTACTTC
>NA|once|TRBV7-9|TRBJ1-1
CASSLGRAVNTEAFF
TGTGCCAGCAGCTTAGGAAGAGCGGTGAACACTGAAGCTTTCTTT
>NA|once|TRBV11-1|TRBJ1-2
CASSPSGSTSYGYTF
TGTGCCAGCAGCCCGTCGGGCAGCACCTCCTATGGCTACACCTTC
>NA|NA|TRBV11-1|TRBJ2-1
CASSLVSNEQFF
TGTGCCAGCAGCTTAGTTAGCAATGAGCAGTTCTTC
>NA|NA|TRBV7-9|TRBJ1-3
CASSQWGEETGNTIYF
TGTGCCAGCAGCCAATGGGGGGAGGAAACTGGAAACACCATATATTTT
>NA|NA|TRBV7-9|TRBJ2-1
CASSPGSREQFF
TGTGCCAGCAGCCCTGGGAGTAGGGAGCAGTTCTTC
>TRBD2|NA|TRBV7-9|TRBJ2-3
CASSSRLGVAGGRPDTQYF
TGTGCCAGCAGCTCCCGGCTCGGGGTAGCGGGGGGGCGCCCAGATACGCAGTATTTT
>TRBD1|few|TRBV6-1|TRBJ1-1
CASSPQGARTEAFF
TGTGCCAGCAGTCCCCAGGGGGCGCGGACTGAAGCTTTCTTT
>TRBD1|NA|TRBV4-3|TRBJ1-2
CASSQEGQGVYYGYTF
TGCGCCAGCAGCCAAGAGGGACAGGGCGTTTACTATGGCTACACCTTC
>NA|NA|TRBV5-1|TRBJ1-1
CASSLEGENTEAFF
TGCGCCAGCAGCTTGGAGGGGGAAAACACTGAAGCTTTCTTT
>NA|NA|TRBV7-6|TRBJ1-4
CASSLVEGEQKLFF
TGTGCCAGCAGCTTAGTAGAAGGGGAGCAAAAACTGTTTTTT
>TRBD2|NA|TRBV9|TRBJ2-2
CASSPGRTSATTGELFF
TGTGCCAGCAGCCCAGGAAGGACTAGCGCGACCACCGGGGAGCTGTTTTTT
>NA|NA|TRBV6-5|TRBJ2-5
CASSYLTRGHQETQYF
TGTGCCAGCAGTTACTTGACCCGGGGTCACCAAGAGACCCAGTACTTC
>NA|NA|TRBV5-1|TRBJ2-5
CASRPPGAGPGETQYF
TGCGCCAGCAGGCCACCGGGGGCAGGGCCGGGGGAGACCCAGTACTTC
>NA|NA|TRBV7-6|TRBJ2-7
CASSTWREDYEQYF
TGTGCCAGCAGCACGTGGAGGGAGGACTACGAGCAGTACTTC
>TRBD2|NA|TRBV19|TRBJ2-7
CASSSLAAPGGEQYF
TGTGCCAGTAGCTCACTAGCGGCCCCGGGAGGGGAGCAGTACTTC
>TRBD2|NA|TRBV12-5|TRBJ2-2
CASGFLLAGPNTGELFF
TGTGCTAGTGGTTTCCTACTAGCGGGGCCGAACACCGGGGAGCTGTTTTTT
>NA|NA|TRBV10-3|TRBJ1-2
CAISGGTGFIYGYTF
TGTGCCATCAGTGGGGGAACAGGCTTTATCTATGGCTACACCTTC
>NA|NA|TRBV9|TRBJ2-7
CASSVEEGWEQYF
TGTGCCAGCAGCGTAGAGGAAGGATGGGAGCAGTACTTC
>NA|NA|TRBV30|TRBJ2-7
CAWRLGYEQYF
TGTGCCTGGAGGCTAGGCTACGAGCAGTACTTC
>NA|few|TRBV6-4|TRBJ2-3
CASSDSGGEVDTQYF
TGTGCCAGCAGTGACTCGGGGGGAGAGGTGGATACGCAGTATTTT
>NA|NA|TRBV10-1|TRBJ2-3
CASSVGMNRDTDTQYF
TGCGCCAGCAGCGTCGGAATGAACAGGGATACAGATACGCAGTATTTT
>TRBD1|NA|TRBV7-9|TRBJ1-2
CASSLVGQGQHGYTF
TGTGCCAGCAGCTTAGTGGGACAGGGGCAACATGGCTACACCTTC
>NA|NA|TRBV18|TRBJ2-1
CASSPLWTDPYNEQFF
TGTGCCAGCTCACCTCTCTGGACGGATCCCTACAATGAGCAGTTCTTC
>NA|NA|TRBV7-2|TRBJ2-3
CASNIRGAGTDTQYF
TGTGCCAGCAATATCCGGGGCGCGGGCACAGATACGCAGTATTTT
>TRBD1|few|TRBV6-6|TRBJ1-5
CASSMTGINQPQHF
TGTGCCAGCAGCATGACAGGGATCAATCAGCCCCAGCATTTT
>NA|NA|TRBV19|TRBJ1-5
CASSISGFEPQHF
TGTGCCAGTAGTATATCAGGGTTCGAGCCCCAGCATTTT
>NA|NA|TRBV7-8|TRBJ1-2
CASSLDGTPKDYGYTF
TGTGCCAGCAGCTTAGATGGTACTCCGAAGGACTATGGCTACACCTTC
>NA|few|TRBV5-4|TRBJ1-1
CASSLGGQRVPEAFF
TGTGCCAGCAGCTTGGGCGGACAGAGGGTCCCTGAAGCTTTCTTT
>NA|NA|TRBV6-6|TRBJ2-7
CASSYPSRGEQYF
TGTGCCAGCAGTTATCCGTCCCGGGGAGAGCAGTACTTC
>TRBD2|NA|TRBV4-1|TRBJ2-7
CASSQLGLATNEQYF
TGCGCCAGCAGCCAACTAGGACTAGCGACCAACGAGCAGTACTTC
>NA|NA|TRBV5-1|TRBJ2-7
CASSPVSSYEQYF
TGCGCCAGCAGTCCCGTGTCCTCCTACGAGCAGTACTTC
>TRBD2|NA|TRBV9|TRBJ2-2
CASSIPRPGLPYTGELFF
TGTGCCAGCAGCATACCCAGACCGGGACTACCATACACCGGGGAGCTGTTTTTT
>NA|NA|TRBV6-1|TRBJ2-1
CASGGPGRNEQFF
TGTGCCAGCGGCGGACCGGGCCGAAATGAGCAGTTCTTC
>NA|NA|TRBV29-1|TRBJ2-7
CSVALAGYEQYF
TGCAGCGTCGCATTGGCGGGGTACGAGCAGTACTTC
>NA|NA|TRBV2|TRBJ2-4
CASREDRAQYF
TGTGCCAGCAGGGAGGACCGCGCTCAGTACTTC
>NA|NA|TRBV7-9|TRBJ2-7
CASTYEGYEQYF
TGTGCCAGCACATACGAGGGTTACGAGCAGTACTTC
>NA|NA|TRBV10-3|TRBJ2-2
CAITGTGGELFF
TGTGCCATCACTGGGACCGGCGGGGAGCTGTTTTTT
>NA|once|TRBV29-1|TRBJ1-2
CSARTEGGYGYTF
TGCAGCGCCCGGACGGAAGGGGGTTATGGCTACACCTTC
>NA|once|TRBV4-1|TRBJ2-5
CASSQVGSQETQYF
TGCGCCAGCAGCCAAGTAGGCAGCCAAGAGACCCAGTACTTC
>NA|NA|TRBV5-1|TRBJ1-3
CASSPQTVSGTIYF
TGCGCCAGCAGCCCTCAGACAGTATCGGGCACCATATATTTT